These T cell receptor beta chains were read from a single sample in a study of blood T cell repertoires in COVID-19. Profiled with immunoSEQ multiplex PCR; TCRdb holds only in-frame clones, not every one. The sample lists 65,000 to 95,000 clones; 88% were seen once. Specimen: peripheral blood. These receptor sequences come from a man in his 70s with acute or convalescent COVID-19. CDR3s leave out the opening cysteine and the closing phenylalanine or tryptophan.

>TRBV10-3|TRBJ1-1|12
AIRRGTGVTEAF
>TRBV10-3|TRBJ2-5|14
AISDKGGGLQETQY
>TRBV5-1|TRBJ2-1|11
ASSPETVGEQF
>TRBV7-2|TRBJ1-5|13
ASSPATGGGQPQH
>TRBV5-1|TRBJ2-7|12
ASSLAGVSYEQY
>TRBV5-8|TRBJ1-2|14
ASSLNDLRGSYGYT
>TRBV7-9|TRBJ2-1|7
ASPGEQF
>TRBV11-2|TRBJ2-7|13
ASSAYSGSLYEQY
>TRBV12-3/TRBV12-4|TRBJ2-7|9
ASSTGSKQY
>TRBV5-1|TRBJ2-2|13
ASSLSGYNTGELF
>TRBV5-5|TRBJ2-3|15
ASSLAAGTGSTDTQY
>TRBV6-6|TRBJ2-3|11
ASSPEGEDTQY
>TRBV24-1|TRBJ2-2|13
ATGGQGEDTGELF
>TRBV10-3|TRBJ2-2|12
AISEGQNTGELF
>TRBV6-2/TRBV6-3|TRBJ2-4|9
ASSSLTVQY